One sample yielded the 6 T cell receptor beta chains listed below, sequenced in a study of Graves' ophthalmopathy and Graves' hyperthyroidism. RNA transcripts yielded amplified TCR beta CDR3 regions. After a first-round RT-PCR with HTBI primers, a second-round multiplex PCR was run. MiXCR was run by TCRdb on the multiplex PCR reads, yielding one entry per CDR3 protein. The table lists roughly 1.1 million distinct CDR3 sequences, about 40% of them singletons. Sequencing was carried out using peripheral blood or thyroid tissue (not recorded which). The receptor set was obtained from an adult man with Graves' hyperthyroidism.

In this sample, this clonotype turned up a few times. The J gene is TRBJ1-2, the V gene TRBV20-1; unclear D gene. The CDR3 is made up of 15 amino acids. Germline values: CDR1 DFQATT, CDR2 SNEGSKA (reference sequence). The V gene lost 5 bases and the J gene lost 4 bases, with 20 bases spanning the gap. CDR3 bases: TGCAGTGCTCCCCGAGGGCAGGTTAATTCCTATGGCTACACCTTC. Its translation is CSAPRGQVNSYGYTF.

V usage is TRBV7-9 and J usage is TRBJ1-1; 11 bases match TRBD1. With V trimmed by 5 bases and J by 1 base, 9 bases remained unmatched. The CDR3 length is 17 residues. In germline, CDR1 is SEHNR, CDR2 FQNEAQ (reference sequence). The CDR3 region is CASSGTGGSTPNTEAFF. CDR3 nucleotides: TGTGCCAGCAGCGGGACAGGGGGGTCGACCCCGAACACTGAAGCTTTCTTT.

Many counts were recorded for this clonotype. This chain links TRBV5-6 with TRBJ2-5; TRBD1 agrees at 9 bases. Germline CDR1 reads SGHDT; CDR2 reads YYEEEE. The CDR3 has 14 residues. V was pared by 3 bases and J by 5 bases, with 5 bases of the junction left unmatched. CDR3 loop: CASSSGTGSETQYF. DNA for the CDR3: TGTGCCAGCAGCTCCGGGACAGGGTCTGAGACCCAGTACTTC.

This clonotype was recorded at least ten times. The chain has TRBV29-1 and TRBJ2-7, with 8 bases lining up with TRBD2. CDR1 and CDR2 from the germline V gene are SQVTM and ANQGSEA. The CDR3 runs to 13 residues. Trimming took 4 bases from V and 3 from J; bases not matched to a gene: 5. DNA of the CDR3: TGCAGCGTTGGACGGGGGGGGTACTACGAGCAGTACTTC. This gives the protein CSVGRGGYYEQYF.

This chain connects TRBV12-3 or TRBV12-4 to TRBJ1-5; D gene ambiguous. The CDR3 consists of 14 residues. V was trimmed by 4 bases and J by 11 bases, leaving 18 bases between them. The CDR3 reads CASSSSQDIETQHF. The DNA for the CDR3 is TGTGCCAGCAGTTCGTCGCAGGATATAGAGACCCAGCATTTT.

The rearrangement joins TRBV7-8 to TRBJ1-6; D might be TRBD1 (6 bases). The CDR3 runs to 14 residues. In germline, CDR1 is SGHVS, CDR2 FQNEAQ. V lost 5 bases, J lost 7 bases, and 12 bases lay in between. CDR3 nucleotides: TGTGCCAGCAGCCAAGGACAGCGGAATTCACCCCTCCACTTT. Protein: CASSQGQRNSPLHF. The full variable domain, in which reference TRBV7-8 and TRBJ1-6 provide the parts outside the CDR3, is GAGVSQSPRYKVAKRGQDVALRCDPISGHVSLFWYQQALGQGPEFLTYFQNEAQLDKSGLPSDRFFAERPEGSVSTLKIQRTQQEDSAVYLCASSQGQRNSPLHFGNGTRLTVT.